The 5 T cell receptor beta chains in this list originate from one sample, sequenced in a study of T-cell reconstitution after alpha-beta-depleted transplantation in children (dated by TCRdb to between 2015 and 2016). The library was prepared using PCR. Sequenced using an Illumina HiSeq 2500. TCR libraries were prepared with molecular barcoding, using unique molecular identifiers to normalize TCRbeta repertoire quantification. The raw public reads went through TCRdb reprocessing: fastp at Q25, MiXCR clone calling, in-frame beta chains kept. All rows with the same CDR3 protein become a single entry with the most common DNA and genes. Here the sample has hundreds of thousands of distinct CDR3 sequences; 16% occur a single time. In total, the top ten clones hold 0.85% to 1.3% of the sample. The sample here was PBMCs from the stem cell graft donor, taken from the stem cell graft. These receptors all come from a human donor who donated a stem cell graft to a child with acute myeloid leukemia.

The chain couples TRBV6-1 to TRBJ1-5, with 9 bases aligning to TRBD1. CDR1 is MNHNS, CDR2 SASEGT, per germline. J was trimmed by 4 bases and V by 5 bases; bases with no gene match: 9. CDR3 size: 16 residues. The CDR3 protein is CASSPTGTGLNQPQHF. Written as DNA, the CDR3 is TGTGCCAGCAGTCCGACCGGGACAGGGTTGAATCAGCCCCAGCATTTT.

This clonotype was seen a few times. The genes are TRBV7-2 and TRBJ2-3; a weak D match, TRBD2 (7 bases). Germline CDR1 reads SGHTA; CDR2 reads FQGNSA. The CDR3 is 13 residues long. Trimming pared 6 bases from V and 13 bases from J, leaving 20 bases between. CDR3 loop: CASSPGGPNEKYF. The CDR3 region has the DNA TGTGCCAGCAGTCCGGGGGGCCCGAACGAGAAGTATTTT.

This chain joins TRBV7-2 and TRBJ2-2; D may be TRBD1 (6 bases). V was clipped by 3 bases and J by 4 bases, with 12 bases between them. Germline CDR1 reads SGHTA; CDR2 reads FQGNSA. This CDR3 spans 15 amino acids. CDR3: CASSFAGAGTGELFF. CDR3 sequence (DNA): TGTGCCAGCAGCTTCGCAGGGGCGGGCACCGGGGAGCTGTTTTTT.

This clonotype was found many times. The chain recombines TRBV20-1 with TRBJ1-2, with a tentative D call TRBD1 (5 bases). The ends were cut back, 6 bases at V and 10 bases at J, with 21 bases in the middle. CDR3 size: 13 residues. CDR1 and CDR2 from the germline V gene are DFQATT and SNEGSKA (reference sequence). The CDR3 DNA follows: TGCAGTGCCCATAAAGCCCCGACAGAAGACTACACCTTC. It encodes CSAHKAPTEDYTF.

CDR3: CASSLFGGGGTDTQYF. CDR3 sequence (DNA): TGTGCCAGCAGCTTATTCGGAGGGGGTGGGACAGATACGCAGTATTTT. The chain uses TRBV7-2 and TRBJ2-3; possibly TRBD1 or TRBD2 for D (6 bases each). The CDR3 covers 16 residues. Trimming removed 2 bases at V and 3 bases at J, with 15 bases between. The germline gives CDR1 SGHTA, CDR2 FQGNSA.